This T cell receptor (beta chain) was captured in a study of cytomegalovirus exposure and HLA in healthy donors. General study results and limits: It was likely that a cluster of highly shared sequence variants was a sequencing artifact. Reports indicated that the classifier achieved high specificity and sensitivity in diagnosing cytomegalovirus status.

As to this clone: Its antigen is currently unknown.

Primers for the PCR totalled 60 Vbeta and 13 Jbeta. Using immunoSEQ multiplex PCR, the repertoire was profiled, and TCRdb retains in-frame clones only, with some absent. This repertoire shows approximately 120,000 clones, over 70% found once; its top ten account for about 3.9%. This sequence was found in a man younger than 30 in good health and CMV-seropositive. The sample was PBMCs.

This chain's CDR3 is CATRDSSYEQYF. The CDR3 DNA is TGTGCCACCAGGGACAGCTCCTACGAGCAGTACTTC. V gene TRBV6-1 combines with J gene TRBJ2-5; 7 nucleotides agree with TRBD1. The J call may be faulty, since TRBJ2-7 better matches the DNA end. This CDR3 spans 12 amino acids. Looked up from germline, CDR1 is MNHNS and CDR2 is SASEGT.